This T cell receptor beta chain was sequenced in a study of T cell responses to AZD1222 COVID-19 vaccine. The repertoire was sequenced with immunoSEQ multiplex PCR; TCRdb's copy has only in-frame clones and lacks some. The repertoire holds about 110,000 clones, with 88% as singletons. Findings and caveats of the study: CD4 TCRs linked to vaccination spanned spike, dominating at 160-218 and 743-854. None of the repertoires were sampled until the peak T cell response had passed.

V lost 2 bases, J lost 3 bases, and 10 bases lay in between. This CDR3 is built from 14 residues. Germline-derived CDR1 and CDR2 are MDHEN and SYDVKM. To note about this clone: Its antigen remains unknown.

The chain has TRBV28 and TRBJ1-1; a possible D gene is TRBD1 (5 bases). Here the sequenced sample was peripheral blood, taken on day 0 of MenACWY control vaccination. This TCR was sampled from an adult in good health. CDR3 residues: CASSLEGLYTEAFF. The DNA of the CDR3 is TGTGCCAGCAGTTTAGAGGGGTTGTACACTGAAGCTTTCTTT.